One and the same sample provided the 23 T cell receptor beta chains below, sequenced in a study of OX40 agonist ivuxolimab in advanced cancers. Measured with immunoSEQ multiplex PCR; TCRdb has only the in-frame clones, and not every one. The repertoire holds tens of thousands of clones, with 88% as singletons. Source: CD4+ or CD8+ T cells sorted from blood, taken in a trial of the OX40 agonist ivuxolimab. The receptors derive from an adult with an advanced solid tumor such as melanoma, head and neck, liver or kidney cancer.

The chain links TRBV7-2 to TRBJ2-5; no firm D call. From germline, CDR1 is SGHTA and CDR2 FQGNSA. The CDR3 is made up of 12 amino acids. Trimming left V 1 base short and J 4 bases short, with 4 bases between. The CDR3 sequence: CASSLGRETQYF. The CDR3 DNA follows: TGTGCCAGCAGCTTAGGGAGAGAGACCCAGTACTTC.

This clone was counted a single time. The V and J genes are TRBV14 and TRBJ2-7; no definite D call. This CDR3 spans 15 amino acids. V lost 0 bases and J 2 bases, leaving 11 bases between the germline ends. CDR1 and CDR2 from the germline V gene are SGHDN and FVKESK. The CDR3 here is CASSQDFVRPYEQYF. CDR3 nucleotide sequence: TGTGCCAGCAGCCAAGATTTTGTACGGCCCTACGAGCAGTACTTC.

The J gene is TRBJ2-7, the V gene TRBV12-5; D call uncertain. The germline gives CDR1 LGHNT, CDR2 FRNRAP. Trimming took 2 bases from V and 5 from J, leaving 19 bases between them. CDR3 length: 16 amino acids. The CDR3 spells CASGLPNREGFDEQYF. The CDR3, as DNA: TGTGCTAGTGGTTTGCCCAACAGAGAAGGGTTTGACGAGCAGTACTTC.

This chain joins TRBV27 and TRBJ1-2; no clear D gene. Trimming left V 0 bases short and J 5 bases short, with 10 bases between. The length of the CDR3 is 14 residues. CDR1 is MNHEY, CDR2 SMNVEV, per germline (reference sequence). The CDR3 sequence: CASSLSGPSYGYTF. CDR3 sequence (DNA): TGTGCCAGCAGTTTATCGGGCCCCTCATATGGCTACACCTTC.

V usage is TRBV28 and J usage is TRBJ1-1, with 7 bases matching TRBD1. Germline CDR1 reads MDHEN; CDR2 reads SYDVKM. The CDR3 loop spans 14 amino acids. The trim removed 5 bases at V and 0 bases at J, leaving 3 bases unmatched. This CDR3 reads CASSLGQLNTEAFF. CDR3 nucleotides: TGTGCCAGCAGTCTGGGACAGCTGAACACTGAAGCTTTCTTT.

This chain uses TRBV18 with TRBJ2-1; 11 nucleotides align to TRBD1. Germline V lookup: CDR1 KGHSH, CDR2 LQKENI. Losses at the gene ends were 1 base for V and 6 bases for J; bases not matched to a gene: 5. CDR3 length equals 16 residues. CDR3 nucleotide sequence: TGTGCCAGCTCACCACAGGGTGGGACAGGGGGCAATGAGCAGTTCTTC. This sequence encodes CASSPQGGTGGNEQFF.

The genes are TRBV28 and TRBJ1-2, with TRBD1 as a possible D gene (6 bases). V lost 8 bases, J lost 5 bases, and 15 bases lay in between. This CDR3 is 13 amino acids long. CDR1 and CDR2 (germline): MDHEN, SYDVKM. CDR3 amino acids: CASGINRDYGYTF. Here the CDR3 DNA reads TGTGCCAGCGGGATTAACAGGGATTATGGCTACACCTTC.

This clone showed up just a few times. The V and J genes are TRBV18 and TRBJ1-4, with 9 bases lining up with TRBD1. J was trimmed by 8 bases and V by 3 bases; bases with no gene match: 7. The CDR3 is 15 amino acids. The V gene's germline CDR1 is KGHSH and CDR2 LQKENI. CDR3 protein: CASSPGQGLGEKLFF. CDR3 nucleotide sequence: TGTGCCAGCTCACCCGGACAGGGGCTAGGAGAAAAACTGTTTTTT. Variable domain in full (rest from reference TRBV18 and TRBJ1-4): NAGVMQNPRHLVRRRGQEARLRCSPMKGHSHVYWYRQLPEEGLKFMVYLQKENIIDESGMPKERFSAEFPKEGPSILRIQQVVRGDSAAYFCASSPGQGLGEKLFFGSGTQLSVL.

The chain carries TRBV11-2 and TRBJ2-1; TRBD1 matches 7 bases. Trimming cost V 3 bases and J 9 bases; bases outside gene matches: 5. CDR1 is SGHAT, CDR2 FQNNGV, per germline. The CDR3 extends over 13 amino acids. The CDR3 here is CASSLGRGSEQFF. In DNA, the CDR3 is TGTGCCAGCAGCTTGGGCAGGGGGAGTGAGCAGTTCTTC.

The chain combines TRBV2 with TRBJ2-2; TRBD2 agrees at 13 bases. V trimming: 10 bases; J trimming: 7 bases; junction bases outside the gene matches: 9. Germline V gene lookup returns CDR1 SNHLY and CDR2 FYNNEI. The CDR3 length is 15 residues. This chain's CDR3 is CATSRTSGSIGELFF. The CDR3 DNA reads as TGTGCCACCTCCAGGACTAGCGGGAGTATCGGGGAGCTGTTTTTT.

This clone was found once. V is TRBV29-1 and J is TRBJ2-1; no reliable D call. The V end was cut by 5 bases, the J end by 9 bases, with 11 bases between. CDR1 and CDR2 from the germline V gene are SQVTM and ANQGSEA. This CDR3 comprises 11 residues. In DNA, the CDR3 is TGCAGCGTTAGTAGATCTGGTGAGCAGTTCTTC. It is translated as CSVSRSGEQFF.

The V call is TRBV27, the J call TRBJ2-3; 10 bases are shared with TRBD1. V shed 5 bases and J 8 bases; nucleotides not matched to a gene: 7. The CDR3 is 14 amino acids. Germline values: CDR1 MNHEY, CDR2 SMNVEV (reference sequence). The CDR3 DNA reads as TGTGCCAGCAGTCGGGACAGGGGTTCAGGTACGCAGTATTTT. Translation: CASSRDRGSGTQYF.

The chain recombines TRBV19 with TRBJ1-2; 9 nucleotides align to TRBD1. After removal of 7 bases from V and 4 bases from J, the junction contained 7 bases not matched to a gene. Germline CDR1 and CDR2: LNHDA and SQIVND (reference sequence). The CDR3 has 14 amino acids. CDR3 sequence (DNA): TGTGCCAGTACCCGGGACAGGGTGGCCTATGGCTACACCTTC. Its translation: CASTRDRVAYGYTF.

The chain's CDR3 is CASSFTSGSDTDTQYF. CDR3 DNA sequence: TGTGCCAGTAGTTTCACTAGCGGGAGTGACACAGATACGCAGTATTTT. V usage is TRBV19 and J usage is TRBJ2-3, with TRBD2 matching over 11 bases. The CDR3 has 16 residues. V was clipped by 5 bases and J by 2 bases; unmatched bases: 6. The V gene's germline CDR1 is LNHDA and CDR2 SQIVND (reference sequence).

CDR3 coding DNA: TGCGCCAGCAGCGGGGGACTAGCGGGAGGGTCCTCCTACAATGAGCAGTTCTTC. The encoded protein is CASSGGLAGGSSYNEQFF. V gene TRBV5-1 combines with J gene TRBJ2-1; 16 bases are a match to TRBD2. CDR1 is SGHRS and CDR2 is YFSETQ in the germline V gene. This CDR3 region has 18 residues. V lost 4 bases to trimming and J lost 0 bases; unmatched junction nucleotides: 4.

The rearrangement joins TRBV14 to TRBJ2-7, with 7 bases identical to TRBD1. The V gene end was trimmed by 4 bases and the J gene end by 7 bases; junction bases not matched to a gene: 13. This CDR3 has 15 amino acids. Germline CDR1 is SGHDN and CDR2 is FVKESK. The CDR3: CASSLLWDRGVEQYF. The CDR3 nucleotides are TGTGCCAGCAGCCTACTCTGGGACAGAGGGGTTGAGCAGTACTTC. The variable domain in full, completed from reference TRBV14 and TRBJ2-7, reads EAGVTQFPSHSVIEKGQTVTLRCDPISGHDNLYWYRRVMGKEIKFLLHFVKESKQDESGMPNNRFLAERTGGTYSTLKVQPAELEDSGVYFCASSLLWDRGVEQYFGPGTRLTVT.

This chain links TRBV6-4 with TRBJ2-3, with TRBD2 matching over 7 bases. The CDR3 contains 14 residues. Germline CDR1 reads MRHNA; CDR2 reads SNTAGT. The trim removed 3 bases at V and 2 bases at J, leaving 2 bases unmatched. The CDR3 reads CASSERGSTDTQYF. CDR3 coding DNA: TGTGCCAGCAGTGAGCGGGGGTCCACAGATACGCAGTATTTT.

CDR3 in amino acids: CAISVAETQYF. The CDR3 DNA reads as TGTGCCATCAGTGTCGCGGAGACCCAGTACTTC. The rearrangement links TRBV10-3 to TRBJ2-5, with D uncertain. This CDR3 is built from 11 residues. The V end lost 4 bases, the J end lost 5 bases, and 5 bases lay between the germline ends. The V gene's germline CDR1 is ENHRY and CDR2 SYGVKD.

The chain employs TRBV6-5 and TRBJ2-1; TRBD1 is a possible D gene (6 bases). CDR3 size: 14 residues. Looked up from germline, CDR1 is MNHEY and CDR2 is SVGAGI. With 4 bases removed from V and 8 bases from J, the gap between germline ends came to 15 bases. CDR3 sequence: CASSFTQGSHEQFF. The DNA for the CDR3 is TGTGCCAGCAGTTTCACACAGGGATCGCATGAGCAGTTCTTC.

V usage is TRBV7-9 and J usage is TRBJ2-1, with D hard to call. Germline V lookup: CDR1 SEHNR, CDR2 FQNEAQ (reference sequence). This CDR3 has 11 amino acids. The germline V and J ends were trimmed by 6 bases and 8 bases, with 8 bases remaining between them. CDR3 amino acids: CASSSRDEQFF. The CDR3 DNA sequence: TGTGCCAGCAGTTCCCGGGATGAGCAGTTCTTC.

CDR3 residues: CASSPDRVGQPQHF. The DNA for the CDR3 is TGTGCCAGCAGCCCGGACAGGGTCGGCCAGCCCCAGCATTTT. The V gene is TRBV7-9, the J gene TRBJ1-5; the match to TRBD1 covers 8 bases. V lost 5 bases to trimming and J lost 7 bases; unmatched junction nucleotides: 7. The CDR3 sequence is 14 residues long. Germline V gives CDR1 SEHNR, CDR2 FQNEAQ (reference sequence).

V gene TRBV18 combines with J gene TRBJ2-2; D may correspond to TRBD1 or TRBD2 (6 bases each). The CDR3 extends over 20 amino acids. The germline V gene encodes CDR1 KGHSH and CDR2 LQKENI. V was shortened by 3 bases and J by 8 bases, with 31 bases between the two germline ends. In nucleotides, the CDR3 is TGTGCCAGCTCACCCGGGGGCCGCCATGCGAGAATCCGAACACCGGGGGAGCTGTTTTTT. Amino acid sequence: CASSPGGRHARIRTPGELFF.

As DNA, the CDR3 is TGTGCCAGCTTGCGAACGAATGAGCAGTTCTTC. Translation: CASLRTNEQFF. This chain links TRBV11-2 with TRBJ2-1; D unresolved. Trimming pared 8 bases from V and 7 bases from J, leaving 9 bases between. CDR1 is SGHAT, CDR2 FQNNGV, per germline. The CDR3 has 11 residues.